This TCR beta chain was captured in a study of CD8 T cells in Susac syndrome. After extraction with the RNeasy kit, about 0.45 to 1 ug of the RNA was reverse transcribed using random hexamers. The TCR beta CDR3 was amplified by immunoSEQ multiplex PCR across 54 Vbeta, 13 Jbeta. Each CDR3 protein gets one entry after TCRdb re-called the immunoSEQ multiplex PCR reads with MiXCR. The repertoire holds about 210,000 distinct CDR3 sequences, with 85% to 95% as singletons. V lost 3 bases, J lost 11 bases, and 13 bases lay in between. Germline V gene sequence: CDR1 LGHDT, CDR2 YNNKEL (reference sequence). The length of the CDR3 is 12 residues. Sequencing of TCR beta covered CD8+ and CD4+ T cells obtained from blood. The control group consisted of healthy donors matched for age and sex. Negative isolation yielded the CD8+ and CD4+ T cells, while FACS enriched the TEMRA cells.

This chain joins TRBV3-1 and TRBJ1-2; D may be TRBD1 (5 bases). Material: CD4+ T cells from PBMCs. The TCR was taken from a human donor in good health. The DNA of the CDR3 is TGTGCCAGCAGCCAGGCGGACACCCGGTACACCTTC. Translating it yields CASSQADTRYTF.